These 13 T cell receptor beta chains share one sample of origin, sequenced in a study of T-cell reconstitution after alpha-beta-depleted transplantation in children. Library preparation (for TCRbeta) was performed with unique molecular identifiers. TCRdb fed the PCR reads into MiXCR, producing one record per CDR3 protein. The profile covers approximately 200,000 distinct CDR3 sequences, with roughly 6.3% appearing a single time and about 4.4% taken by the ten largest. The specimen was PBMCs, collected before TCRalphabeta/CD19-depleted stem cell transplant. The receptors shown here come from a girl under three years old with combined immunodeficiency, due to receive a stem cell transplant.

Ten or more counts support this clonotype. The chain carries TRBV28 and TRBJ2-2, with 9 nucleotides matching TRBD2. Unmatched junction bases numbered 7, after V lost 5 bases and J lost 6 bases. The germline gives CDR1 MDHEN, CDR2 SYDVKM. The CDR3 consists of 15 residues. The CDR3 DNA follows: TGTGCCAGCAGTCCCGGGACTAGCCTTCCCGGGGAGCTGTTTTTT. This codes for CASSPGTSLPGELFF.

This clonotype was counted at least ten times. This chain links TRBV9 with TRBJ2-7; D is unclear. Germline loops: CDR1 SGDLS, CDR2 YYNGEE. The CDR3 is 13 residues long. V was cut by 0 bases and J by 7 bases, with 11 bases left in between. CDR3 bases: TGTGCCAGCAGCGTAGTTGAGACTGGGGAGCAGTACTTC. Translated: CASSVVETGEQYF.

On this clonotype: This may be a read error: a much more frequent sequence differs by one nucleotide. Likely a read error: the CDR3 ends without its conserved phenylalanine or tryptophan. The chain links TRBV15 to TRBJ2-2; no firm D call. Trimming cost V 0 bases and J 4 bases, with 9 bases left between them. CDR3 length: 15 amino acids. Per germline, CDR1 LNHNV and CDR2 YYDKDF (reference sequence). The CDR3 nucleotides read TGTGCCACCAGCAGAGATAGAAGAGGCACCGGGGAGCTGTTTTTA. Its protein is CATSRDRRGTGELFL.

To note about this clonotype: Here the CDR3 omits its conserved ending phenylalanine or tryptophan, so a read error is the likely source. The rearrangement links TRBV7-1 to TRBJ2-2; D is tentatively TRBD1 or TRBD2 (5 bases each). TRBV7-1 belongs to the ORF category, with a function that is uncertain. CDR3 size: 14 residues. The CDR3 bases are TGTGCCAGCGGCTCGGGGCCGAACACCGGGGAGCTGTTTTGT. This sequence encodes CASGSGPNTGELFC.

The genes are TRBV27 and TRBJ2-5; 7 nucleotides match TRBD2. The CDR3 contains 12 residues. J gave up 1 base and V 8 bases, and 1 base lay outside the gene matches. Germline V gene data show CDR1 as MNHEY and CDR2 as SMNVEV (reference sequence). Written as DNA, the CDR3 is TGTGCCAGCGGACTAGTCCAAGAGACCCAGTACTTC. Protein product: CASGLVQETQYF.

This clonotype was observed at least ten times. The V and J genes are TRBV2 and TRBJ2-3; TRBD2 aligns across 8 bases. Germline CDR1 reads SNHLY; CDR2 reads FYNNEI. The ends lost 7 bases at V and 1 base at J; junction bases unmatched: 13. CDR3 length: 17 amino acids. CDR3 DNA: TGTGCCAGCACGGGGGGGGCTGCGCACCAAGGCACAGATACGCAGTATTTT. Its translation is CASTGGAAHQGTDTQYF.

The J gene is TRBJ2-7, the V gene TRBV18; tentative D call: TRBD1 (5 bases). V lost 6 bases, J lost 1 base, and 7 bases lay in between. The germline CDR1 and CDR2 sequences are KGHSH and LQKENI. There are 12 residues in the CDR3. The CDR3 loop is CASSGQSYEQYF. The CDR3 DNA sequence: TGTGCCAGCTCTGGACAATCCTACGAGCAGTACTTC.

This clonotype was detected ten times or more. The genes are TRBV12-3 or TRBV12-4 and TRBJ2-1; possible D gene TRBD2, 6 bases. V lost 8 bases and J 4 bases, leaving 15 bases between the germline ends. This CDR3 has 14 amino acids. The CDR3 sequence: CASGWGDLYNEQFF. The CDR3 DNA is TGTGCCAGCGGATGGGGGGACTTATACAATGAGCAGTTCTTC.

This clonotype appeared many times. The chain uses TRBV2 and TRBJ2-7, with 9 bases identical to TRBD2. This CDR3 is built from 15 residues. CDR1 and CDR2 from the germline V gene are SNHLY and FYNNEI. V shed 4 bases and J 4 bases; nucleotides not matched to a gene: 8. CDR3 protein: CASSGPQGLAYEQYF. CDR3 coding DNA: TGTGCCAGCAGTGGACCACAGGGACTAGCTTACGAGCAGTACTTC.

This clonotype was observed a handful of times. The chain joins TRBV4-1 to TRBJ1-5, with TRBD1 matching 10 bases. The germline V gene has CDR1 MGHRA and CDR2 YSYEKL. V dropped 1 base and J dropped 0; count of bases not matched to a gene: 12. The CDR3 spans 20 residues. The CDR3 DNA is TGCGCCAGCAGCCAAGGACCACCGGGACAGGGGCGTTATAGCAATCAGCCCCAGCATTTT. It codes for CASSQGPPGQGRYSNQPQHF.

This clonotype has a count of ten or more. The chain carries TRBV4-3 and TRBJ2-1; 11 nucleotides line up with TRBD2. The trim removed 1 base at V and 7 bases at J, leaving 6 bases unmatched. The CDR3 extends over 16 amino acids. Germline CDR1 and CDR2: LGHNA and YSLEER. The CDR3 here is CASSQGSGLAANEQFF. CDR3 nucleotide sequence: TGCGCCAGCAGCCAAGGATCGGGACTAGCGGCAAATGAGCAGTTCTTC.

This clonotype was picked up many times. The chain recombines TRBV24-1 with TRBJ2-4; 8 nucleotides agree with TRBD2. The J segment lost 7 bases and the V segment lost 7 bases, leaving 11 bases of the junction unmatched. Germline lookup yields CDR1 KGHDR and CDR2 SFDVKD. This CDR3 is built from 15 residues. As DNA, the CDR3 is TGTGCCACCAGGGGTAGCGGGAAGACGGAGAACATTCAGTACTTC. This encodes CATRGSGKTENIQYF.

The chain combines TRBV12-5 with TRBJ2-1; D possibly corresponds to TRBD1 (6 bases). Germline V CDR1 and CDR2: LGHNT, FRNRAP. V was pared by 1 base and J by 6 bases, with 22 bases between. The CDR3 has 18 amino acids. The CDR3 DNA reads as TGTGCTAGTGGTTTGGAAATAGGGGGTCCCAGGAGCAGCAATGAGCAGTTCTTC. Its translation is CASGLEIGGPRSSNEQFF.